This is a list of T cell receptor beta chains from one sample in a study of CD8 T cells in Susac syndrome. TCRdb re-analysed the immunoSEQ multiplex PCR reads in MiXCR, keeping a single row per CDR3 protein. The repertoire includes about 120,000 distinct CDR3 sequences, around 95% of them detected once, and approximately 0.22% sits in the top ten. The specimen was CD8+ T cells from PBMCs. The origin of the receptors is a human donor with Susac syndrome. The CDR3 runs from the conserved cysteine through the conserved F or W. D genes are given only for firm matches. A clone size is listed for some rows: how often the clone was seen (once, few, many), or a class if it is expanded.

TRBV14	TRBJ1-2	.	.	TGTGCCAGCAGCCAAGCTTTGGGAAACTATGGCTACACCTTC	CASSQALGNYGYTF
TRBV3-1	TRBJ1-1	.	.	TGTGCCAGCAGCCAATATGGGGGTGCGGACACTGAAGCTTTCTTT	CASSQYGGADTEAFF
TRBV4-2	TRBJ1-1	TRBD1	few	TGTGCCAGCAGCCCTGGGACAGGGGGCTGGGTATTGAACACTGAAGCTTTCTTT	CASSPGTGGWVLNTEAFF
TRBV7-3	TRBJ2-5	.	.	TGTGCCAGCAGCTTATCCGGGACTCCTTTGGAGACCCAGTACTTC	CASSLSGTPLETQYF
TRBV14	TRBJ2-1	.	.	TGTGCCAGCAGCCAAGTGTGGTACAATGAGCAGTTCTTC	CASSQVWYNEQFF
TRBV3-1	TRBJ2-3	TRBD1	.	TGTGCCAGCAGCAACGAGGACAGGGATTTCACAGATACGCAGTATTTT	CASSNEDRDFTDTQYF
TRBV19	TRBJ2-1	.	.	TGTGCCAGTAGGCCTTACCTGAGCTCCTACAATGAGCAGTTCTTC	CASRPYLSSYNEQFF
TRBV20-1	TRBJ1-6	.	.	TGCAGTGCTAAGGGCAGGGAGCATTCACCCCTCCACTTT	CSAKGREHSPLHF
TRBV27	TRBJ2-5	TRBD1	.	TGTGCCAGCAGTTTAGCCTACGACAGGGGAGAGACCCAGTACTTC	CASSLAYDRGETQYF
TRBV4-2	TRBJ2-3	.	.	TGTGCCAGCAGCCAAGCTCCGGGAGTGGCAGATACGCAGTATTTT	CASSQAPGVADTQYF
TRBV2	TRBJ1-2	.	.	TGTGCCAGCAACCGAGGGGATGGCTACACCTTC	CASNRGDGYTF
TRBV28	TRBJ1-3	.	.	TGTGCCAGCAGTTTCACCCTATCGAGTGAAAACACCATATATTTT	CASSFTLSSENTIYF
TRBV27	TRBJ2-3	.	.	TGTGCCAGCAGTCCCTCCTCGGGGGAGAGCACAGATACGCAGTATTTT	CASSPSSGESTDTQYF
TRBV12-5	TRBJ2-7	.	.	TGTGCTAGTGGTTTGGGACTGGAAGAGCAGTACTTC	CASGLGLEEQYF
TRBV10-3	TRBJ2-3	.	.	TGTGCCATCAGTGGGACCGGGATTCTAGATACGCAGTATTTT	CAISGTGILDTQYF
TRBV9	TRBJ2-3	.	.	TGTGCCAGCAGCGGCGGGGTGGGAGATACGCAGTATTTT	CASSGGVGDTQYF
TRBV12-3/TRBV12-4	TRBJ1-4	.	.	TGTGCCAGCAGTTTCGGGGGAGGTCATGAAAAACTGTTTTTT	CASSFGGGHEKLFF
TRBV7-9	TRBJ1-2	.	.	TGTGCCAGCAGCGGAGACAGACACTATGGCTACACCTTC	CASSGDRHYGYTF